Below are 21 T cell receptor beta chains sequenced from a single sample in a study of blood T cells in healthy people across ages. PCR was performed a second time for about 7 to 11 cycles using a sample-barcoded 5' primer and a J-beta primer mix. TCRdb ran MiXCR on the 5' RACE reads and lists one entry per CDR3 protein. The profile shows around 900,000 distinct CDR3 sequences, roughly 51% of them singletons. The sequencing input was blood. Source of these receptors: a woman aged 60-75 years in good health.

The gene calls are TRBV6-5 and TRBJ2-5; possible D gene TRBD1, 6 bases. The CDR3 contains 13 residues. V was shortened by 6 bases and J by 4 bases, with 12 bases between the two germline ends. The germline gives CDR1 MNHEY, CDR2 SVGAGI. The CDR3 reads CASRPGDGETQYF. CDR3 in DNA: TGTGCCAGCAGACCAGGGGACGGAGAGACCCAGTACTTC.

This clonotype was found many times. The chain uses TRBV11-2 and TRBJ2-7; D ambiguous. The CDR3 consists of 14 residues. Deletions cut 1 base from V and 2 bases from J, with 9 bases between. In germline, CDR1 is SGHAT, CDR2 FQNNGV. The CDR3 loop is CASSLVSEAYEQYF. The CDR3 DNA reads TGTGCCAGCAGCTTAGTCAGTGAGGCCTACGAGCAGTACTTC. Looking up the rest from reference TRBV11-2 and TRBJ2-7 gives the full variable domain: EAGVAQSPRYKIIEKRQSVAFWCNPISGHATLYWYQQILGQGPKLLIQFQNNGVVDDSQLPKDRFSAERLKGVDSTLKIQPAKLEDSAVYLCASSLVSEAYEQYFGPGTRLTVT.

The gene calls are TRBV27 and TRBJ1-1, with a possible D match to TRBD1 (6 bases). The CDR3 covers 16 residues. V was trimmed by 6 bases and J by 1 base, leaving 18 bases between them. The V gene's germline CDR1 is MNHEY and CDR2 SMNVEV (reference sequence). This CDR3 is CASRLSPGQPNTEAFF. CDR3 nucleotides: TGTGCCAGCAGACTTAGCCCCGGACAGCCGAACACTGAAGCTTTCTTT.

The chain is built from TRBV10-3 and TRBJ2-1; 11 bases fit TRBD2. J gave up 8 bases and V 8 bases, and 8 bases lay outside the gene matches. Looked up from germline, CDR1 is ENHRY and CDR2 is SYGVKD. The CDR3 spans 14 residues. Written as DNA, the CDR3 is TGTGCCATCGCCGGGACTAGCGGATACGATGAGCAGTTCTTC. This sequence encodes CAIAGTSGYDEQFF.

J is TRBJ1-6 and V is TRBV6-2 or TRBV6-3; D ambiguous. The germline V gene has CDR1 MNHEY and CDR2 SVGEGT. The germline V and J ends were trimmed by 0 bases and 7 bases, with 10 bases remaining between them. The CDR3 consists of 15 residues. This CDR3 reads CASSYSGPRNSPLHF. Written as DNA, the CDR3 is TGTGCCAGCAGTTACTCCGGGCCGCGAAATTCACCCCTCCACTTT.

A few counts support this clonotype. This chain links TRBV6-6 with TRBJ1-2, with 10 bases aligning to TRBD1. V lost 4 bases and J lost 5; bases outside the gene matches: 7. The CDR3 runs 15 residues. The germline V gene has CDR1 MNHNY and CDR2 SVGAGI (reference sequence). The CDR3 loop is CASSSRDRGPYGYTF. The CDR3 DNA reads TGTGCCAGCAGTTCCCGGGACAGGGGCCCTTATGGCTACACCTTC.

The CDR3 DNA sequence: TGTGCCAGCAGTTACTGGGGTCAGCCCCAGCATTTT. This codes for CASSYWGQPQHF. This chain connects TRBV6-2 or TRBV6-3 to TRBJ1-5, with D hard to call. Per germline, CDR1 MNHEY and CDR2 SVGEGT. V was trimmed by 1 base and J by 6 bases, leaving 4 bases between them. The CDR3 is 12 residues long.

This clonotype was counted only a few times. The rearrangement links TRBV10-2 to TRBJ1-2; D is perhaps TRBD1 (5 bases). The CDR3 consists of 14 residues. V lost 1 base and J lost 4, with 10 bases in between. Germline CDR1 is WSHSY and CDR2 is SAAADI. The CDR3 nucleotides are TGCGCCAGCAGTGAGTTAAGGGGCGGCTATGGCTACACCTTC. It translates to CASSELRGGYGYTF.

The V gene is TRBV4-2, the J gene TRBJ2-1; TRBD2 agrees at 8 bases. Germline assignment: CDR1 LGHNA and CDR2 YNFKEQ. The ends lost 4 bases at V and 5 bases at J; junction bases unmatched: 13. The CDR3 contains 17 residues. The CDR3 loop reads CASSPSPGTSPHNEQFF. DNA for the CDR3: TGTGCCAGCAGCCCATCCCCCGGGACTAGTCCCCACAATGAGCAGTTCTTC.

The chain has TRBV28 and TRBJ2-3, with D unclear. CDR1 and CDR2 (germline): MDHEN, SYDVKM. V lost 4 bases, J lost 6 bases, and 14 bases lay in between. The CDR3 extends over 14 amino acids. The CDR3 coding sequence is TGTGCCAGCAGTTCCCTGGGATTGGGGGATACGCAGTATTTT. The encoded protein is CASSSLGLGDTQYF.

To note about this clonotype: A read error may account for a junction end that differs from germline. The chain joins TRBV29-1 to TRBJ2-3; D remains unclear. CDR3 size: 12 residues. The germline CDR1 and CDR2 sequences are SQVTM and ANQGSEA. DNA for the CDR3: TGCAGCTTCCGAGTCAGACCAGAAACGCAGTATTTT. This gives the protein CSFRVRPETQYF.

Comment on this clonotype: An end of the junction does not agree with germline; a read error may underlie this. The chain combines TRBV18 with TRBJ2-1, with 10 nucleotides matching TRBD2. This CDR3 is built from 15 residues. Per germline, CDR1 KGHSH and CDR2 LQKENI. Here the CDR3 DNA reads TGTGCCAGCCCACCAGGAAGCGGGAGGGTCAATGGGCAGTTCTTC. Translation gives CASPPGSGRVNGQFF. The full variable domain, completed using reference TRBV18 and TRBJ2-1, is NAGVMQNPRHLVRRRGQEARLRCSPMKGHSHVYWYRQLPEEGLKFMVYLQKENIIDESGMPKERFSAEFPKEGPSILRIQQVVRGDSAAYFCASPPGSGRVNGQFFGPGTRLTVL.

J is TRBJ2-7 and V is TRBV7-2, with D tentatively TRBD2 (5 bases). Germline V gene lookup returns CDR1 SGHTA and CDR2 FQGNSA. The CDR3 runs 15 residues. Trimming cost V 5 bases and J 4 bases, with 18 bases left between them. The CDR3 DNA reads TGTGCCAGCAGCCTCTCAGGCCCGACGGGGTACGAGCAGTACTTC. Protein: CASSLSGPTGYEQYF.

This clonotype has a handful of counts. The CDR3 sequence is CAISNKAGTGSSGANVLTF. In DNA, the CDR3 is TGTGCCATCAGTAACAAGGCCGGGACAGGTTCCTCTGGGGCCAACGTCCTGACTTTC. The chain couples TRBV10-3 to TRBJ2-6; 8 bases map to TRBD1. Germline CDR1 ENHRY, CDR2 SYGVKD. V lost 5 bases and J lost 0; bases outside the gene matches: 12. The CDR3 is 19 amino acids.

This clonotype was counted only a few times. The rearrangement links TRBV6-2 or TRBV6-3 to TRBJ2-1, with 14 bases lining up with TRBD2. CDR1 MNHEY and CDR2 SVGEGT come from the germline V gene. The CDR3 spans 16 residues. With V trimmed by 6 bases and J by 7 bases, 8 bases remained unmatched. The CDR3 DNA follows: TGTGCCAGCAGGACTAGCGGGAGGGCCTATCGGAATGAGCAGTTCTTC. Translating gives CASRTSGRAYRNEQFF.

The chain couples TRBV5-1 to TRBJ1-1, with a tentative D call TRBD1 (5 bases). CDR1 and CDR2 from the germline V gene are SGHRS and YFSETQ. This CDR3 is 13 amino acids long. V dropped 5 bases and J dropped 7 bases, with 15 bases sitting between them. The CDR3 sequence: CASSYQGSDEAFF. The CDR3 DNA sequence: TGCGCCAGCAGTTACCAGGGTTCGGATGAAGCTTTCTTT. The full variable domain, rest sourced from reference TRBV5-1 and TRBJ1-1, is KAGVTQTPRYLIKTRGQQVTLSCSPISGHRSVSWYQQTPGQGLQFLFEYFSETQRNKGNFPGRFSGRQFSNSRSEMNVSTLELGDSALYLCASSYQGSDEAFFGQGTRLTVV.

The genes are TRBV24-1 and TRBJ2-6, with D tentatively TRBD1 or TRBD2 (6 bases each). This CDR3 is built from 15 residues. V was cut by 5 bases and J by 3 bases, with 10 bases left in between. Germline V lookup: CDR1 KGHDR, CDR2 SFDVKD. The CDR3, as DNA: TGTGCCACCAGTGGGGGGGCATTTGGGGCCAACGTCCTGACTTTC. Encoded protein: CATSGGAFGANVLTF.

This chain links TRBV12-3 or TRBV12-4 with TRBJ2-3, with a weak D call TRBD1 (9 bases). The CDR3 sequence is 20 residues long. Trimming shortened V by 5 bases and J by 4 bases, and 31 bases separated the two germline ends. In DNA form, the CDR3 reads TGTGCCAGCAGTCCCGCCGGGACAGGGTATAGCGGGATCATTTCAGATACGCAGTATTTT. Translating it yields CASSPAGTGYSGIISDTQYF.

This clonotype occurred many times. The rearrangement uses TRBV20-1 and TRBJ2-1; unclear D gene. Germline CDR1 DFQATT, CDR2 SNEGSKA (reference sequence). V lost 3 bases to trimming and J lost 7 bases, with 16 bases between them. The CDR3 extends over 14 amino acids. For the CDR3, the DNA is TGCAGTGCTAGGACCGGTGAGACAAGAAATGAGCAGTTCTTC. Amino acid sequence: CSARTGETRNEQFF.

The chain has TRBV27 and TRBJ2-7; TRBD2 matches at 11 bases. The J segment lost 3 bases and the V segment lost 4 bases, leaving 11 bases of the junction unmatched. The CDR3 has 17 residues. Germline V gene lookup returns CDR1 MNHEY and CDR2 SMNVEV (reference sequence). CDR3: CASSYLAGGLGVYEQYF. The CDR3 nucleotides are TGTGCCAGCAGTTACCTAGCGGGAGGCCTAGGGGTCTACGAGCAGTACTTC.

V and J are TRBV20-1 and TRBJ2-7, with 7 bases aligning to TRBD2. The CDR3 is 15 amino acids. Germline V gene lookup returns CDR1 DFQATT and CDR2 SNEGSKA (reference sequence). J gave up 2 bases and V 2 bases, and 9 bases lay outside the gene matches. CDR3 region: CSARRASGAPYEQYF. CDR3 nucleotide sequence: TGCAGTGCTAGACGAGCCAGCGGGGCTCCCTACGAGCAGTACTTC.